What follows describes a single T cell receptor (beta chain). What it recognizes is unknown. CDR3 length equals 12 residues. The V end lost 5 bases, the J end lost 6 bases, and 11 bases lay between the germline ends. CDR1 SGHTA and CDR2 FQGNSA come from the germline V gene. Generated by immunoSEQ multiplex PCR, the TCRdb table keeps only in-frame clones and is missing some. The profile shows under 550,000 clones, around 90% of them singletons. Treatment meaning: 15 to 20 received Ad26.COV2.S at low or high dose, single or two shots; about 5 received placebo; per-sample allocation not given. Specimen acquisition occurred on day 63 following the initial vaccine or placebo injection. This sample stems from a study of Ad26.COV2.S vaccination and SARS-CoV-2 variants. Study-level background: Intramuscular Ad26.COV2.S doses were given once or twice, 56 days apart.

Study-level results: Reported post-vaccination CD8+ and CD4+ T cell responses to spike showed substantial breadth. Similar non-spike TCR breadth was seen in vaccine and placebo recipients. An underestimation of total T cell responses may have resulted from the TCR breadth and depth analyses.

The clonotype comes from a person between 18 and 60 years old who received the Ad26.COV2.S COVID-19 vaccine or a placebo. The chain recombines TRBV7-2 with TRBJ2-7, with D uncertain. The sample consisted of peripheral blood, taken in a trial of Ad26.COV2.S vaccine versus placebo. The CDR3: CASSLGIAEQYF. CDR3 DNA: TGTGCCAGCAGCCTAGGAATCGCCGAGCAGTACTTC.